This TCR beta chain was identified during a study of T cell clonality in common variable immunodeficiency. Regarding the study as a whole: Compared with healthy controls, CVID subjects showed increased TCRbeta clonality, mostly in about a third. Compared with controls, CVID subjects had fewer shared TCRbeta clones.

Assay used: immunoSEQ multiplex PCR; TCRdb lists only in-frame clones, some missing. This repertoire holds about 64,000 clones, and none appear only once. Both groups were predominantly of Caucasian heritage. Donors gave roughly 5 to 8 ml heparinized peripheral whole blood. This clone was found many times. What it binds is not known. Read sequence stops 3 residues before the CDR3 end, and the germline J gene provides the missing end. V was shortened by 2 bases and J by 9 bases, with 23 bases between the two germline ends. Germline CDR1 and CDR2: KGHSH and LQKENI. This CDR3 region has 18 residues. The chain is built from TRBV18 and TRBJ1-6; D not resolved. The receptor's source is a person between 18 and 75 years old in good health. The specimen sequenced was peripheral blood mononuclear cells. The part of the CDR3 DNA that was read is TGTGCCAGCTCACCAAATACGGGTGCGGGAAGGGTTTTTTCACCC. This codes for CASSPNTGAGRVFSP. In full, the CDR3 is CASSPNTGAGRVFSPLHF.